A single T cell receptor (beta chain) is shown here with its context. Measured with immunoSEQ multiplex PCR; TCRdb has only the in-frame clones, and not every one. The sample includes 150,000 to 200,000 clones, about four fifths of them seen just once. The CDR3 runs to 14 residues. Germline CDR1 is MNHEY and CDR2 is SVGAGI. V lost 9 bases and J lost 4; bases outside the gene matches: 11. This specimen belongs to a study of blood T cell repertoires in COVID-19. Study at large: T cells, B-cell-depleted T cells, or PBMCs supplied cDNA or gDNA.

The study drew participants aged about 18 to 89 years from under 30 US areas. Categorization into cohorts depended on clinical history that participants reported. The sequence derives from a man in his 60s who had recovered from COVID-19. The chain employs TRBV6-5 and TRBJ2-7; TRBD1 agrees at 8 bases. Sequences were obtained from PBMCs or T cells enriched from blood (not recorded which). The CDR3 protein is CASIYPDRVYEQYF. CDR3 DNA sequence: TGTGCCAGTATTTACCCGGACAGGGTATACGAGCAGTACTTC.